The 10 T cell receptor beta chains below all came from one sample that was sequenced in a study of blood T cell repertoires in COVID-19 (dated by TCRdb to 2020 to 2022). Receptor amplification or capture employed the immunoSEQ multiplex PCR assay. Drawn from immuneACCESS, this table holds only the in-frame rearrangements with V and J called that TCRdb kept. Clones are partly lost; checked studies trace under half to an unresolved V gene and leave the rest unexplained. This sample comprises 70,000 to 90,000 clones, more than 60% of them detected only once. The ten largest clones add up to around 15% of the sample. The specimen was peripheral blood. The source is a human donor in a cohort sampled during active COVID-19.

The chain links TRBV7-8 to TRBJ2-7; possible D gene TRBD2, 5 bases. Germline loops: CDR1 SGHVS, CDR2 FQNEAQ. Between the trimmed V and J ends, which lost 4 bases and 3 bases, there was a span of 10 bases. CDR3 length: 13 amino acids. CDR3 in DNA: TGTGCCAGCAGCTCCGGACTCCTCTACGAGCAGTACGTC. Amino acid sequence: CASSSGLLYEQYV.

The chain joins TRBV11-2 to TRBJ2-3; D not certain. The CDR3 covers 15 residues. Trimming took 1 base from V and 1 from J, leaving 9 bases between them. Germline CDR1 and CDR2: SGHAT and FQNNGV. The CDR3 sequence is CASSLGPTRTDTQYF. The CDR3 nucleotides are TGTGCCAGCAGCTTAGGCCCGACTCGCACAGATACGCAGTATTTT.

The chain is built from TRBV5-6 and TRBJ2-7; the D gene is possibly TRBD1 (6 bases). Trimming stripped 2 bases from V and 2 bases from J, with 8 bases between. The CDR3 has 13 amino acids. The germline V gene encodes CDR1 SGHDT and CDR2 YYEEEE. The CDR3 region is CASSLQGTYEQYF. In DNA form, the CDR3 reads TGTGCCAGCAGCTTACAGGGCACCTACGAGCAGTACTTC.

The rearrangement joins TRBV6-5 to TRBJ1-1, with D hard to call. This CDR3 region has 15 residues. Germline CDR1 reads MNHEY; CDR2 reads SVGAGI. Trimming pared 5 bases from V and 1 base from J, leaving 14 bases between. The CDR3 loop reads CASSPYSLPNTEAFF. As DNA, the CDR3 is TGTGCCAGCAGTCCCTATTCACTCCCGAACACTGAAGCTTTCTTT.

The chain carries TRBV4-1 and TRBJ1-3; D may be TRBD1 (6 bases). Germline CDR1 is MGHRA and CDR2 is YSYEKL. Trimming removed 0 bases from V and 5 bases from J, with 11 bases in between. This CDR3 region has 15 residues. DNA for the CDR3: TGCGCCAGCAGCCAAGAAGGACAGCTACGAAACACCATATATTTT. The encoded protein is CASSQEGQLRNTIYF.

The rearrangement joins TRBV6-2 or TRBV6-3 to TRBJ1-6; D remains unclear. V was trimmed by 3 bases and J by 6 bases, leaving 12 bases between them. Germline V gene sequence: CDR1 MNHEY, CDR2 SVGEGT. The CDR3 spans 15 residues. CDR3 sequence reads: CASSYLADFNSPLHF. The CDR3, as DNA: TGTGCCAGCAGTTATCTCGCGGATTTTAATTCACCCCTCCACTTT.

In its sample, this clone was seen a few times. V usage is TRBV6-5 and J usage is TRBJ2-7, with 8 bases that match TRBD2. CDR3 size: 13 residues. V gave up 6 bases and J gave up 5 bases; unmatched junction bases: 6. Germline V CDR1 and CDR2: MNHEY, SVGAGI. The CDR3 bases are TGTGCCAGCAGGGGGGCGGGGGGCGACGAGCAGTACTTC. Its protein product is CASRGAGGDEQYF.

This clone rates as medium-sized. V usage is TRBV29-1 and J usage is TRBJ2-5, with TRBD2 matching 13 bases. V shed 8 bases, J shed 10 bases, and the junction held 7 bases outside the gene matches. The CDR3 contains 12 residues. Germline values: CDR1 SQVTM, CDR2 ANQGSEA. CDR3 residues: CSFGTSGTLQYF. CDR3 nucleotide sequence: TGCAGCTTCGGGACTAGCGGGACCCTCCAGTACTTC.

This chain uses TRBV19 with TRBJ1-1, with D possibly matching TRBD1 (5 bases). V was trimmed by 7 bases and J by 4 bases, leaving 13 bases between them. Germline V gene data show CDR1 as LNHDA and CDR2 as SQIVND (reference sequence). The CDR3 has 13 residues. The chain's CDR3 is CASMGGRSTEAFF. CDR3 in DNA: TGTGCCAGTATGGGGGGTAGGAGCACTGAAGCTTTCTTT.

The chain combines TRBV9 with TRBJ2-2; D may be TRBD1 (5 bases). Germline values: CDR1 SGDLS, CDR2 YYNGEE. Trimming cost V 7 bases and J 7 bases, with 11 bases left between them. This CDR3 has 12 amino acids. This chain's CDR3 is CASGRGSGELFF. The CDR3 DNA follows: TGTGCCAGCGGAAGGGGAAGCGGGGAGCTGTTTTTT.